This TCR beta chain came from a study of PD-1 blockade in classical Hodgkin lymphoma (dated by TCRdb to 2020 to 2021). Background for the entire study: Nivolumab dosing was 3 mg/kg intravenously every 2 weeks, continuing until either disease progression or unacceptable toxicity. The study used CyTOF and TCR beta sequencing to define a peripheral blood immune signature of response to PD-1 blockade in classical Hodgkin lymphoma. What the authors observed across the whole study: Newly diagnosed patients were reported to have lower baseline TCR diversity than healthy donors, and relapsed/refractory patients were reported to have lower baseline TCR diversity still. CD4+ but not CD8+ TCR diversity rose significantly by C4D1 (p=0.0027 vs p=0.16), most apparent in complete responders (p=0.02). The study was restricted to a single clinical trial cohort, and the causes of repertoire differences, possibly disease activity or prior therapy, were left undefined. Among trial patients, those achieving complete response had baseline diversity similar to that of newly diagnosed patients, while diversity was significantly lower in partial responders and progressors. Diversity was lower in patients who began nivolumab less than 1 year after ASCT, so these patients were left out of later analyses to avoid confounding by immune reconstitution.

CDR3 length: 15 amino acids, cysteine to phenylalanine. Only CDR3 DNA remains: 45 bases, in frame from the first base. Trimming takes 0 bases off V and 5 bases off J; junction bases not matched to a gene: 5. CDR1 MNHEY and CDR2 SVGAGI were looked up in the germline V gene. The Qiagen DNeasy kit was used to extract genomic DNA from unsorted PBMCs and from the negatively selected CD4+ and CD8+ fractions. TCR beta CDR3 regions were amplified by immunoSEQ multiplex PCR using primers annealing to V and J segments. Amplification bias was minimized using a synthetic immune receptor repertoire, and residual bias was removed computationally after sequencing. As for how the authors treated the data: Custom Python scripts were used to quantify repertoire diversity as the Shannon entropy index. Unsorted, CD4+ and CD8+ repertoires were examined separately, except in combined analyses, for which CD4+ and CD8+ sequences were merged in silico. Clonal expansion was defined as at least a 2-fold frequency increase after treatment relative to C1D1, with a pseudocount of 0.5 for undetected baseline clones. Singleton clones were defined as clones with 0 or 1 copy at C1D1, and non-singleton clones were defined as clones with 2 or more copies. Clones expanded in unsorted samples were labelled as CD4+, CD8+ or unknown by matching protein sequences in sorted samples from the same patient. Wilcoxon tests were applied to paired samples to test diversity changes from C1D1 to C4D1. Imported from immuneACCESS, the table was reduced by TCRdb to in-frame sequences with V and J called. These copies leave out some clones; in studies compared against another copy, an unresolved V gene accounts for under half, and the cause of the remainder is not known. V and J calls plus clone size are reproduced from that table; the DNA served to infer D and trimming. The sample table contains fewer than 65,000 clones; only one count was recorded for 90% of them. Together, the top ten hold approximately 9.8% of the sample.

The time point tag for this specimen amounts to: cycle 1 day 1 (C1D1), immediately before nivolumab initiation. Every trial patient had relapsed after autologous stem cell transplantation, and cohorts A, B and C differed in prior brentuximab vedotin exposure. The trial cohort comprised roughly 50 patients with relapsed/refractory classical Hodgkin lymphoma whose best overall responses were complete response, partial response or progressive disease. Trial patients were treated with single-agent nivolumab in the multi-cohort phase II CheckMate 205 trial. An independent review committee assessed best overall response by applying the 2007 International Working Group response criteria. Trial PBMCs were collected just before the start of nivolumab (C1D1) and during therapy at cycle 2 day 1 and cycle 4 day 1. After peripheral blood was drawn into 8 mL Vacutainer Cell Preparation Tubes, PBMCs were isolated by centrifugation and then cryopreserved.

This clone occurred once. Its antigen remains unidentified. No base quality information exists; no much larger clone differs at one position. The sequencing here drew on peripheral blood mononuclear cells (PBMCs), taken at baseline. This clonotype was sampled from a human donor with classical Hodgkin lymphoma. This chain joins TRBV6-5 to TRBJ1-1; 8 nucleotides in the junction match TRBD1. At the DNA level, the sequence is TGTGCCAGCAGTTACTCCGACAGGGGAGGAACTGAAGCTTTCTTT. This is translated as CASSYSDRGGTEAFF.